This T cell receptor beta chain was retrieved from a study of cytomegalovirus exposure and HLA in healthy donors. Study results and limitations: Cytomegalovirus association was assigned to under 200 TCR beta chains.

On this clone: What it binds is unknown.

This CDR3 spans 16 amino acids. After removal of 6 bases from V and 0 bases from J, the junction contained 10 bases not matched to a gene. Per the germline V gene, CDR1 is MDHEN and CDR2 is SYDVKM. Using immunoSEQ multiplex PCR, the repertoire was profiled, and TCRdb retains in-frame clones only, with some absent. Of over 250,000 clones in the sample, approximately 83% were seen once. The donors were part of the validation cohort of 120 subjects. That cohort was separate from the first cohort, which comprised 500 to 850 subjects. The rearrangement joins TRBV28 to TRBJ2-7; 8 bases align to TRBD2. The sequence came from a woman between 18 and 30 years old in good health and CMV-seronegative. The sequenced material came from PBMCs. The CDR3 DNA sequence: TGTGCCAGCAGCTCCTTAAGCGGGAGCCTCTCCTACGAGCAGTACTTC. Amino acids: CASSSLSGSLSYEQYF.